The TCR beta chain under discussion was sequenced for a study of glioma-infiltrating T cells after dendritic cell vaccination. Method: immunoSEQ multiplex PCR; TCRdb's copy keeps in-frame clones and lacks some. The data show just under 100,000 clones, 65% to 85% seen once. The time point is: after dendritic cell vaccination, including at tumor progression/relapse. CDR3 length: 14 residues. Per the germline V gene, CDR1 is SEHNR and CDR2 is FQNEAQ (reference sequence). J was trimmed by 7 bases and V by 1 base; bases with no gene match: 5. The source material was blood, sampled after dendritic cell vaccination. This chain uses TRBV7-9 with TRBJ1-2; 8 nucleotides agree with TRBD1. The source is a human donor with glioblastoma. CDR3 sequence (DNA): TGTGCCAGCAGCTTAGTGGAGGGGACAGGTGGCTACACCTTC. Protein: CASSLVEGTGGYTF.